This T cell receptor beta chain was observed in a study of T cells in Graves' hyperthyroidism and ophthalmopathy (dated by TCRdb to about 2019). Some background on the complete study: Peripheral blood was sampled at the time of initial diagnosis, prior to any treatment. To identify distinguishing TCR V-J signatures, a discovery cohort of about 100 patients was used, comprising 43 with Graves' ophthalmopathy and some 60 with stable Graves' hyperthyroidism. Prospective prediction of ophthalmopathy was tested in an independent validation cohort of some 20 hyperthyroidism patients and some 17 patients who later progressed to ophthalmopathy. The 95 to 100 discovery patients were randomly split 7:3 into training and test sets. Thyroid tissue and blood T-cell repertoires from six Graves' hyperthyroidism patients were also compared in the study. After sampling, hyperthyroidism patients received methimazole starting at 30 mg daily, and ophthalmopathy patients received high-dose intravenous methylprednisolone. The paper describes TCR Vbeta CDR3 sequencing of some 130 peripheral blood samples, made up of 40 to 45 ophthalmopathy patients, some 80 hyperthyroidism patients and some 17 progressor patients. Study-level results and caveats: Blood samples also contained most of the expanded thyroid clonotypes (frequency above 0.001), which suggests that blood repertoires may reflect thyroid immune responses. In cross-validation, a model built on a 13 V-J signature told ophthalmopathy apart from stable hyperthyroidism with under 90% sensitivity and about 81% specificity, and in testing the same model reached 80%/75%. No statistical method was used to fix the sample size in advance, and group allocation was not hidden from the investigators. In validation, the model predicted progression to ophthalmopathy a median of roughly 6.2 months before onset, with roughly 71% sensitivity and just under 75% specificity.

Trimming removed 5 bases from V and 8 bases from J, leaving 16 bases between the germline ends. The CDR3 numbers 14 residues from cysteine through phenylalanine. CDR3 DNA only is kept here, 42 bases in frame from base 1. Taken from the germline V gene, the CDR1 and CDR2 loops are MDHEN and SYDVKM. The TCR beta CDR3 regions were amplified from the RNA transcripts. For the first round of RT-PCR on the TCR CDR3, the HTBI primer set was used together with the Qiagen OneStep RT-PCR kit. The libraries were constructed in a second round of multiplex PCR and then size-selected and purified. Sequencing of the libraries was done on an Illumina HiSeq2000 using paired-end 100 bp reads. Regarding the original processing steps: SOAPnuke was used to process the raw data, removing reads that contained adapters or uncalled bases, had a mean Phred below 15, or lacked an exact match to the constant primer or identifier. High-quality paired reads were merged using COPE v1.2.5, and each unique nucleotide sequence was defined as a clonotype. Clonotypes were aligned to IMGT TRBV, TRBD and TRBJ reference segments using MiTCR v1.1. Analysis was restricted to V-J combinations with a frequency above 0.0001, which covered roughly 99% of repertoires. A TCS score was defined as the ratio of F50 (clonal expansion) to E x V (chaos), with BLOSUM62-based TCRdist applied between CDR3 peptides within each V-J. Welch's t-statistics and random forest reduced 514 V-J features to 10 to 15, which were used in a naive Bayes classifier (R e1071). The public reads were quality trimmed at Q25 with fastp and then assembled into clones with MiXCR by TCRdb, keeping productive beta chains. All rows with the same CDR3 protein become a single entry with the most common DNA and genes. The V and J calls and clone size are TCRdb's, not the authors'. The sample table records about 130,000 distinct CDR3 sequences; around 20% of these occur just once. Around two thirds of the sample is taken by the ten largest.

Hyperthyroidism patients were newly diagnosed, had a disease duration of under 2 months, and were aged 18 to 65 years. Exclusion was applied to patients with uncontrolled infections, other autoimmune diseases, pregnancy or lactation. Diagnoses were based on clinical symptoms, serum thyroxine and TRAb, thyroid ultrasound and orbital computed tomography. For progressor patients, blood was drawn at the first diagnosis of hyperthyroidism, before any ophthalmopathy symptoms had appeared. PBMCs were separated from roughly 9.6 ml of fresh peripheral blood using Ficoll-Paque density gradient centrifugation. Progressor patients were first diagnosed with Graves' hyperthyroidism and then developed ophthalmopathy during follow-up. Trizol reagent was used to extract total RNA, and RNA quality was then checked on an Agilent 2100 Bioanalyzer. This clonotype was detected ten times or more. What this receptor recognizes is not known. No much larger clone exists at a distance of one base, and base qualities are not known.

Specimen: blood. The chain joins TRBV28 to TRBJ1-5, and perhaps TRBD1 as D gene, on 5 matching bases. The TCR was taken from a woman aged 45-59 years with Graves' hyperthyroidism that later progressed to Graves' ophthalmopathy. The nucleotides read TGTGCCAGCAGTGAAATAAGGGACGCGGAGCCCCAGCATTTT. Its protein product is CASSEIRDAEPQHF.